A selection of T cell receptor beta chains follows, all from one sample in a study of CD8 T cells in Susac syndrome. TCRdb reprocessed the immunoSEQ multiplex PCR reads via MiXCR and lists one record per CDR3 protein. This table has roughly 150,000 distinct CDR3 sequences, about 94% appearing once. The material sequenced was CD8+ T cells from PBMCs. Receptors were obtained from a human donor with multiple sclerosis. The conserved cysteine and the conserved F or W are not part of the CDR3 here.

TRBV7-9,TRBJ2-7,ASSFSGRDYEQY
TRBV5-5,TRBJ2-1,ASSLERVSYNEQF
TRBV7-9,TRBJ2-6,ASSSRDTVEGANVLT
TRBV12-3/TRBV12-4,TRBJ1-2,ASSSTGQGSGYT
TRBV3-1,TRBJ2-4,ASSPRAGGGNIQY
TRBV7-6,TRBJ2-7,ASSVNSGTYSSYEQY
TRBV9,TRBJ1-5,ASSTEGSNQPQH
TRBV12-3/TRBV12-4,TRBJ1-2,ASSPWTGDGYT
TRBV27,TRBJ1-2,ASSPQGGAGVYGYT
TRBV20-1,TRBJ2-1,STPGNEQF
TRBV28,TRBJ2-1,ASKPGTGRPYNEQF
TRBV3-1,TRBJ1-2,ASSQLRRGYGYT
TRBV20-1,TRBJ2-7,SAGDRALYEQY
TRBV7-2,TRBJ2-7,ASSLGDRGGYEQY
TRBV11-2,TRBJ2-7,ASSSYNYEQY
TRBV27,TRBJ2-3,ASSPGTIPTDTQY
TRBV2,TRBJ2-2,ASRAGAGELF
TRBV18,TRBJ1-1,ASSPTGDTEAF
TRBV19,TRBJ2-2,ASSSHREDTGELF
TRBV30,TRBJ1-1,AWTSPSAQVEKAEAF
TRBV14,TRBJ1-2,ASSQGRQDYT
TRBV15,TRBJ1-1,ATSRTGGTEAF
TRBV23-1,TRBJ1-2,ASSLPSGTASYGYT
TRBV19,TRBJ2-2,ASSIDRFLGRGNTGELF
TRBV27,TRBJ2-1,ASSLAGTGYNEQF
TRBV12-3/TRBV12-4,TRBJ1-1,ASSLGTGVNEAF
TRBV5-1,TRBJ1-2,ASSSDRGFYGYT
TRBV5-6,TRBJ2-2,ASSPGFGHTRTGELF
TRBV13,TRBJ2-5,ASSFRLAGQETQY
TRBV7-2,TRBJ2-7,ASSLSGVAYEQY
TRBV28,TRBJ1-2,ASSPRDRGLPSGYT
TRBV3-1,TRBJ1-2,ASSPGFYGYT
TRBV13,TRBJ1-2,ASSSGGFGYT
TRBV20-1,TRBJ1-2,SAMPPGHANYGYT
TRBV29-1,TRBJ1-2,SVEDRGTGVYGYT
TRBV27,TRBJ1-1,ASSLAGSHTEAF
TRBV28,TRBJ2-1,ASSSLNEQF
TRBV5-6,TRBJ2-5,ASSGIAGVGTQY
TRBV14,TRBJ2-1,ASSQDRRRYNEQF
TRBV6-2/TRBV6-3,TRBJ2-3,ASTHGGGDTDTQY
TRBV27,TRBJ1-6,ASSLGQHNSPLH
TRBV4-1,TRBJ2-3,ASSLRALGGTDTQY
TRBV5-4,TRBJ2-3,ASWLAGVPDTQY
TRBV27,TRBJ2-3,ASSLLRAGSTDTQY
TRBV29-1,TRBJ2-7,SVEEGPDKDEQY
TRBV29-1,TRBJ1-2,SVEGRGSNYGYT
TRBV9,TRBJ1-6,ASSEGQPNSPLH
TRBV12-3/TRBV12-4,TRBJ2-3,ASSFSSGGSTDTQY
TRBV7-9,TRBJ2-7,ASSTSGTGVGEQY